This passage covers 6 T cell receptor beta chains from one sample sequenced in a study of T cells in Graves' hyperthyroidism and ophthalmopathy. Researchers amplified the TCR beta CDR3 regions from RNA transcripts. Carried out on the TCR CDR3, a first-round RT-PCR used the HTBI primer set. From the multiplex PCR reads, TCRdb called clonotypes with MiXCR, one entry per CDR3 protein. The data hold around 500,000 distinct CDR3 sequences, with approximately 15% observed a single time. The sequencing input was blood. These receptors originate from a woman between 18 and 29 years old with Graves' hyperthyroidism.

This clonotype was seen a handful of times. The chain links TRBV12-3 or TRBV12-4 to TRBJ1-6; D possibly corresponds to TRBD1 (5 bases). The V end was cut by 7 bases, the J end by 10 bases, with 17 bases between. The CDR3 is made up of 14 amino acids. CDR3 DNA sequence: TGTGCCAGCAACCCGGGGGGTATGGGGTCACCCCTCCACTTT. It is translated as CASNPGGMGSPLHF.

The sample holds a few counts of this clonotype. The chain joins TRBV19 to TRBJ1-2; no firm D call. CDR1 is LNHDA, CDR2 SQIVND, per germline (reference sequence). The V end lost 3 bases, the J end lost 6 bases, and 11 bases lay between the germline ends. The CDR3 totals 13 residues. CDR3 in DNA: TGTGCCAGTAGTATTGAGGGTACTCATGGCTACACCTTC. The encoded protein is CASSIEGTHGYTF.

J is TRBJ1-5 and V is TRBV3-1; 7 bases fit TRBD1. CDR1 and CDR2 (germline): LGHDT, YNNKEL (reference sequence). V dropped 0 bases and J dropped 5; count of bases not matched to a gene: 10. The CDR3 is 17 residues long. In DNA form, the CDR3 reads TGTGCCAGCAGCCAAGATCCCAGTCCAGGGGGGTATCAGCCCCAGCATTTT. This encodes CASSQDPSPGGYQPQHF.

This clonotype was counted only a few times. The CDR3 here is CASSVSGAANEKLFF. DNA of the CDR3: TGTGCCAGCAGCGTATCAGGGGCAGCCAATGAAAAACTGTTTTTT. The rearrangement uses TRBV9 and TRBJ1-4, with D perhaps TRBD1 (6 bases). Trimming removed 1 base from V and 5 bases from J, with 12 bases in between. Looked up from germline, CDR1 is SGDLS and CDR2 is YYNGEE. The CDR3 length is 15 residues.

The V and J genes are TRBV7-9 and TRBJ1-5; the D is unclear. Germline V gene sequence: CDR1 SEHNR, CDR2 FQNEAQ (reference sequence). The germline V and J ends were trimmed by 1 base and 6 bases, with 7 bases remaining between them. The length of the CDR3 is 13 residues. CDR3 coding DNA: TGTGCCAGCAGCTTAGAGGGATTTCAGCCCCAGCATTTT. Translation gives CASSLEGFQPQHF.

This clonotype was counted a few times. The chain employs TRBV5-6 and TRBJ1-5; possible D gene TRBD1, 6 bases. This CDR3 spans 15 amino acids. CDR1 and CDR2 (germline): SGHDT, YYEEEE. V was shortened by 2 bases and J by 5 bases, with 14 bases between the two germline ends. The CDR3 reads CASSFYGKGDQPQHF. For the CDR3, the DNA is TGTGCCAGCAGCTTTTATGGGAAGGGGGATCAGCCCCAGCATTTT.